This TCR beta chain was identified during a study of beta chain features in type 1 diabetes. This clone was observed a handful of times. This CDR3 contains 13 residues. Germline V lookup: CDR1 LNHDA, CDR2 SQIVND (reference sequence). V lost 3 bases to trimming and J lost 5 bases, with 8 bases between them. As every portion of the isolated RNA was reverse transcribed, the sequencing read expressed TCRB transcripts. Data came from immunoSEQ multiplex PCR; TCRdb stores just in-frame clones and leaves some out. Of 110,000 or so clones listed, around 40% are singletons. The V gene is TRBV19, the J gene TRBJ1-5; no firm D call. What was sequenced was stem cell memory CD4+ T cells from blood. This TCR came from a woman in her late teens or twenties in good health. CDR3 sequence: CASSIVNDQPQHF. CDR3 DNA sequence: TGTGCCAGTAGTATCGTAAATGATCAGCCCCAGCATTTT.